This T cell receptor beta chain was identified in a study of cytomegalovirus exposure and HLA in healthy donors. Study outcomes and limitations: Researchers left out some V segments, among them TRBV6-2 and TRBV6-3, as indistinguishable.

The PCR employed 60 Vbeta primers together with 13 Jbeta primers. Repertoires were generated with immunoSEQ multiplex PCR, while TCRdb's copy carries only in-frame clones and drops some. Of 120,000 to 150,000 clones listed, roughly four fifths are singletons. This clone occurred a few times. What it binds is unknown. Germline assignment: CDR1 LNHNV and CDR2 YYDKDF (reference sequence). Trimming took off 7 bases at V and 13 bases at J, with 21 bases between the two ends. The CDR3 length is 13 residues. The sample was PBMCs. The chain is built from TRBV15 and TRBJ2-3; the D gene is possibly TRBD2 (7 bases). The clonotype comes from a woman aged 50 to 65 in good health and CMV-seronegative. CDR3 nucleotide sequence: TGTGCCACCAAGCTGGAGAGGGGGGGACGGGAGTATTTT. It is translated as CATKLERGGREYF.